The clone carrying this T cell receptor (beta chain) has a handful of counts. What it recognizes is unknown. The data derive from a study of T-cell reconstitution after alpha-beta-depleted transplantation in children. The study's findings and limits: After transplant, at about two months, alpha-beta T cells were reportedly derived from several hundred expanded graft clones. A year post-transplant, T-cell counts and diversity derived mostly from newly produced T cells. The high TCRbeta diversity at day 60 in some patients came from surviving recipient T cells and thymic progenitors.

V lost 0 bases and J 0 bases, leaving 7 bases between the germline ends. Germline V lookup: CDR1 SGHNT, CDR2 YYREEE (reference sequence). There are 15 residues in the CDR3. TCRbeta library preparation incorporated unique molecular identifiers. TCRdb recomputed calls from the PCR reads with MiXCR, one row per CDR3 protein. The table records about 350,000 distinct CDR3 sequences, roughly 17% of them present only once. This TCR came from a male patient aged 2-15 years who had a stem cell transplant for acute lymphoblastic leukemia, so the T cells may come from the graft donor. This chain joins TRBV5-4 and TRBJ1-3; D not resolved. The specimen comprised PBMCs, mostly from graft donor cells, sampled 360 days after TCRalphabeta/CD19-depleted stem cell transplant. The CDR3 here is CASSLGGNSGNTIYF. CDR3 DNA sequence: TGTGCCAGCAGCTTGGGTGGTAACTCTGGAAACACCATATATTTT.